This TCR delta chain was recovered during a study of Vδ1+ human thymocytes listed by TCRdb under 2018. Study-level background: mRNA-level TRG and TRD CDR3 repertoires of highly purified Vdelta1+ thymocytes from young children were characterised as a data resource. The multiplex-based CDR3 amplicon strategy had previously been validated against 5'RACE-based CDR3 amplicon generation methods. Findings and caveats that apply to the study as a whole: Although sort purity was high, roughly 20% of thymic TRD sequences were Vdelta2 (with a few Vdelta3), in contrast to the peripheral blood Vdelta1+ controls. Because no clustering by age or sex was observed, donors were not stratified by these variables in the analyses. The thymic TRG and TRD repertoires appeared highly polyclonal, with Gaussian CDR3 length distributions, in contrast to the oligoclonal repertoires of peripheral blood. Many TRG clonotypes were found to be shared between donors (up to roughly 7x10^3), whereas TRD repertoires were found to be essentially private (max roughly 100 shared). The use of highly purified populations and single-cell validation was advised by the authors, since misinterpretation of bulk repertoire data could be caused by unexpected Vdelta2 sequences.

This clone was seen only a few times. This receptor's antigen is unknown. Per-nucleotide qualities are absent, and no much larger clonotype sits a single base away. Thymic samples were depleted of alphabeta T cells, then CD3+ TCRVdelta1+ TCRVdelta2- thymocytes were FACS-sorted. The purity of the sorted Vdelta1+ thymocytes was between roughly 97% and 99.6%. The thymic specimens were obtained from several paediatric patients who were undergoing corrective cardiac surgery and ranged in age from roughly 5 days to 17 months. Thymic tissue was dispersed and mononuclear cells isolated on a Histopaque-1077 density gradient. The staining antibodies were anti-TCRVdelta1 clone TS8.2, anti-TCRVdelta2 clone B6, anti-CD3 clone HIT3a and anti-TCRalphabeta clone IP26. Unmatched junction bases come to 14, with V trimmed by 1 base and J by 8 bases. The CDR3, cysteine through phenylalanine, is 17 amino acids long. Of all the DNA, just the CDR3 is kept, 51 bases in frame from base 1. The germline V gene gives CDR1 as TSWWSYY and CDR2 as QGS.

RNA extraction was performed with the RNeasy mini kit, and reverse transcription was done with Superscript III. To generate the CDR3 amplicons, a multiplex PCR was run using pooled V-gene forward primers together with a constant-region reverse primer that carried Illumina adaptor overhangs. Amplicons were gel-purified, then indexed with Nextera index primers over approximately 8 extra PCR cycles and purified with AMPure XP beads. Sequencing of libraries was performed on an Illumina MiSeq using paired-end 250 bp reads, dual indexing and an approximately 22% PhiX spike-in. In the authors' own workflow: FastQC was used to quality check the reads, while ea-utils fastq-join merged the TRG read pairs. Sequences were annotated with IMGT/HighV-QUEST, keeping only productive sequences with unambiguous V-gene assignment; clonotypes were defined by identical CDR3 sequence. Downstream analysis used VDJtools 1.1.1, tcR 2.2.3, Treemap and vegan Shannon diversity in R 3.4.4. TCRdb processed the public reads again with the CATT caller, after which rows with matching DNA were combined. The V and J calls reflect TCRdb's pipeline rather than the authors' work. Across this sample there are tens of thousands of delta-chain clones, with 15% seen only once. The ten largest clones add up to approximately 0.5% of the sample.

The source of this sequence is a boy younger than two who had congenital heart surgery. The chain links TRDV1 with TRDJ1, and TRDD3 matches 9 of the central bases. The sequenced sample consisted of Vdelta1+ gamma-delta thymocytes from the thymus. According to the study, the label for this sample's cell subset or site signals: FACS-sorted CD3+ TCRalphabeta- TCRVdelta1+ TCRVdelta2- thymocytes. DNA sequence: TGTGCTCTTGGGGAACCCGAAGTTGACTGGGGGACCCTCAAACTCATCTTT. Its coded protein is CALGEPEVDWGTLKLIF.